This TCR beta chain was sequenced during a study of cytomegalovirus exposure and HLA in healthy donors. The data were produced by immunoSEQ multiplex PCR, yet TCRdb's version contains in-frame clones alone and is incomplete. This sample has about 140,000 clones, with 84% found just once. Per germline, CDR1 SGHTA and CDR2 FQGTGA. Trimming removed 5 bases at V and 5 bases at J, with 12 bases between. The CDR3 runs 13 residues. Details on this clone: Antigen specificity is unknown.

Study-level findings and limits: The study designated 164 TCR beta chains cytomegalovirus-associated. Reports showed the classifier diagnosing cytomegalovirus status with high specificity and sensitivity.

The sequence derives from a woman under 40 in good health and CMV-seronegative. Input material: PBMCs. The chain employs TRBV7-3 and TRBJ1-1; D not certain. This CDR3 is CASSATKLTEAFF. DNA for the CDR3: TGTGCCAGCAGCGCAACGAAGCTGACTGAAGCTTTCTTT.